The 19 T cell receptor beta chains below were found in one sample sequenced in a study of CD8+CD57+ T cells in acquired aplastic anemia. By flow cytometry, patients selected for sequencing had shown an expansion of CD8+CD57+ cells. According to the study, genomic DNA was the template for TCR beta VDJ and CDR3 profiling. TCRdb ran MiXCR on the reads and lists one entry per CDR3 protein. This table holds approximately 470,000 distinct CDR3 sequences, over 25% found once. Material: sorted CD4+, CD8+, or CD8+CD57+ T cells (not recorded which) from PBMCs. These receptors all come from a human donor with aplastic anemia.

The gene calls are TRBV20-1 and TRBJ1-2; D is unclear. CDR1 is DFQATT and CDR2 is SNEGSKA in the germline V gene (reference sequence). CDR3 length: 16 residues. V shed 0 bases and J shed 4 bases, with 18 bases lying between them. CDR3 in amino acids: CSARDLGRETSYGYTF. The DNA of the CDR3 is TGCAGTGCTAGAGACCTAGGGCGGGAGACCTCCTATGGCTACACCTTC.

In its sample, this clonotype was seen many times. J is TRBJ2-1 and V is TRBV10-3; 14 positions match TRBD2. CDR3 length equals 18 residues. V trimming: 6 bases; J trimming: 2 bases; junction bases outside the gene matches: 9. Germline V lookup: CDR1 ENHRY, CDR2 SYGVKD. CDR3 nucleotide sequence: TGTGCCATCAGCTCGACTAGCGGGGGGGCCAGCGCCTACAATGAGCAGTTCTTC. This gives the protein CAISSTSGGASAYNEQFF.

CDR3 in DNA: TGCAGTGCTAGAGGGACCGACAACTCAGATACGCAGTATTTT. Its translation is CSARGTDNSDTQYF. The rearrangement uses TRBV20-1 and TRBJ2-3; no clear D gene. The CDR3 covers 14 residues. Trimming shortened V by 1 base and J by 4 bases, and 12 bases separated the two germline ends. Germline V gene data show CDR1 as DFQATT and CDR2 as SNEGSKA (reference sequence).

This chain links TRBV10-2 with TRBJ2-1, with TRBD2 as a possible D gene (7 bases). The tail of the sequence fits TRBJ2-7 better, so the J call may be wrong. This CDR3 is built from 14 residues. Germline V CDR1 and CDR2: WSHSY, SAAADI. The CDR3 is CASSVRGGAAKQYF. The CDR3 DNA is TGCGCCAGCAGTGTACGAGGGGGGGCGGCCAAGCAGTACTTC.

The V call is TRBV6-1, the J call TRBJ1-5; D not certain. The CDR3 consists of 13 residues. CDR1 is MNHNS and CDR2 is SASEGT in the germline V gene. Trimming took 0 bases from V and 15 from J, leaving 15 bases between them. In nucleotides, the CDR3 is TGTGCCAGCAGTGAAGCGCTTCGGTCGGGTTGGCATTTT. It is translated as CASSEALRSGWHF.

With respect to this clonotype: A clone one base away is much larger, so this may be a read error. The CDR3 nucleotides are TGCAGTGCTAGAGATCTGTCCCACGAGCAGTACTTC. This encodes CSARDLSHEQYF. This chain links TRBV20-1 with TRBJ2-7, with D hard to call. The CDR3 runs to 12 residues. Trimming removed 0 bases at V and 5 bases at J, with 8 bases between. Germline CDR1 reads DFQATT; CDR2 reads SNEGSKA (reference sequence).

The chain has TRBV12-5 and TRBJ2-3; 9 bases align to TRBD1. Germline values: CDR1 LGHNT, CDR2 FRNRAP. V lost 7 bases to trimming and J lost 9 bases; unmatched junction nucleotides: 14. This CDR3 has 15 residues. In DNA form, the CDR3 reads TGTGCTAGTGCAAAGGACAGGGGCTTTACGGGGACGCAGTATTTT. Translated, it gives CASAKDRGFTGTQYF. Full variable domain (missing parts from reference TRBV12-5 and TRBJ2-3): DARVTQTPRHKVTEMGQEVTMRCQPILGHNTVFWYRQTMMQGLELLAYFRNRAPLDDSGMPKDRFSAEMPDATLATLKIQPSEPRDSAVYFCASAKDRGFTGTQYFGPGTRLTVL.

The chain couples TRBV7-9 to TRBJ2-3; 8 nucleotides line up with TRBD2. The CDR3 is 15 amino acids. Germline lookup yields CDR1 SEHNR and CDR2 FQNEAQ (reference sequence). V was clipped by 3 bases and J by 2 bases; unmatched bases: 4. The chain's CDR3 is CASSFSGASTDTQYF. In nucleotides, the CDR3 is TGTGCCAGCAGCTTTAGCGGGGCCTCCACAGATACGCAGTATTTT.

Ten or more counts support this clonotype. CDR3 loop: CASSFKRDHGYTF. Written as DNA, the CDR3 is TGTGCCAGCAGCTTCAAAAGGGACCATGGCTACACCTTC. The V call is TRBV7-3, the J call TRBJ1-2, with D possibly TRBD1 on 5 matching bases. The CDR3 runs to 13 residues. Germline V gene sequence: CDR1 SGHTA, CDR2 FQGTGA. Trimming shortened V by 3 bases and J by 6 bases, and 11 bases separated the two germline ends.

This clonotype was found many times. The rearrangement links TRBV7-9 to TRBJ1-5; D unclear. The V end was cut by 10 bases, the J end by 8 bases, with 6 bases between. The germline V gene encodes CDR1 SEHNR and CDR2 FQNEAQ (reference sequence). The CDR3 has 9 amino acids. CDR3 protein: CATGEPQHF. The CDR3 DNA follows: TGTGCCACCGGGGAGCCCCAGCATTTT.

This clonotype was observed a handful of times. This may stem from a read error, because a much larger clone lies one nucleotide away. V gene TRBV2 combines with J gene TRBJ2-7; D perhaps matches TRBD1 (6 bases). There are 14 residues in the CDR3. Germline assignment: CDR1 SNHLY and CDR2 FYNNEI. The V end lost 4 bases, the J end lost 0 bases, and 10 bases lay between the germline ends. The CDR3 loop is CASSADRHSYEQYF. For the CDR3, the DNA is TGTGCCAGCAGTGCGGACAGACACTCCTACGAGCAGTACTTC.

The J gene is TRBJ1-6, the V gene TRBV25-1, with 8 bases identical to TRBD1. Unmatched junction bases numbered 7, after V lost 2 bases and J lost 10 bases. Germline-derived CDR1 and CDR2 are MGHDK and SYGVNS. This CDR3 comprises 15 residues. CDR3 DNA sequence: TGTGCCAGCAGTGAACGGGACAGGAATGGGTCACCCCTCCACTTT. This gives the protein CASSERDRNGSPLHF.

This clonotype has only a few counts. CDR3 sequence reads: CASSIDNGRSNQPQHF. The CDR3 DNA reads as TGTGCCAGTAGTATAGACAACGGCAGAAGCAATCAGCCCCAGCATTTT. The chain recombines TRBV19 with TRBJ1-5; D uncertain. Trimming stripped 0 bases from V and 1 base from J, with 10 bases between. The V gene's germline CDR1 is LNHDA and CDR2 SQIVND (reference sequence). This CDR3 comprises 16 residues.

The genes are TRBV30 and TRBJ2-7; 9 nucleotides line up with TRBD2. Germline CDR1 and CDR2: GTSNPN and SVGIG (reference sequence). J gave up 4 bases and V 0 bases, and 7 bases lay outside the gene matches. This CDR3 is 15 amino acids long. The CDR3, as DNA: TGTGCCTGGAGTGTAAAGGCGGGGGGGAAGTACGAGCAGTACTTC. This gives the protein CAWSVKAGGKYEQYF. The entire variable domain, with the rest obtained from reference TRBV30 and TRBJ2-7, is as follows: SQTIHQWPATLVQPVGSPLSLECTVEGTSNPNLYWYRQAAGRGLQLLFYSVGIGQISSEVPQNLSASRPQDRQFILSSKKLLLSDSGFYLCAWSVKAGGKYEQYFGPGTRLTVT.

Worth noting for this clonotype: A read error may account for a junction end that differs from germline. V is TRBV15 and J is TRBJ2-3; D is ambiguous. Germline V lookup: CDR1 LNHNV, CDR2 YYDKDF (reference sequence). The CDR3 sequence is 12 residues long. The chain's CDR3 is CAISSVTDTQYF. In DNA form, the CDR3 reads TGTGCCATCAGCAGCGTCACAGATACGCAGTATTTT. The complete variable domain, with remaining parts taken from reference TRBV15 and TRBJ2-3, reads DAMVIQNPRYQVTQFGKPVTLSCSQTLNHNVMYWYQQKSSQAPKLLFHYYDKDFNNEADTPDNFQSRRPNTSFCFLDIRSPGLGDTAMYLCAISSVTDTQYFGPGTRLTVL.

This clonotype was observed a few times. The genes are TRBV30 and TRBJ1-3; 7 bases map to TRBD1. The CDR3 spans 14 residues. CDR1 is GTSNPN and CDR2 is SVGIG in the germline V gene (reference sequence). The ends lost 8 bases at V and 0 bases at J; junction bases unmatched: 7. The chain's CDR3 is CAARDSFSGNTIYF. The CDR3 region has the DNA TGTGCCGCCCGGGACAGCTTCTCTGGAAACACCATATATTTT.

This clonotype was seen repeatedly, ten times or more. V and J are TRBV20-1 and TRBJ2-7; 7 nucleotides agree with TRBD2. Germline lookup yields CDR1 DFQATT and CDR2 SNEGSKA (reference sequence). The J segment lost 2 bases and the V segment lost 3 bases, leaving 7 bases of the junction unmatched. The CDR3 has 14 amino acids. CDR3 DNA sequence: TGCAGTGCTAGTCCGCTAGCGGAGCCCTACGAGCAGTACTTC. Amino acids: CSASPLAEPYEQYF.

A note on this clonotype: The junction and the germline gene differ at one end; a read error may be behind it. The rearrangement joins TRBV5-5 to TRBJ2-5, with 9 nucleotides matching TRBD1. Germline V CDR1 and CDR2: SGHKS, YYEKEE (reference sequence). CDR3 length equals 15 residues. The CDR3 nucleotides read TGTGCCAGCAGCCAGGACAGGGGTTTGGAGGAGACCCAGCACTTC. Residues: CASSQDRGLEETQHF.

There are many counts of this clonotype. Here the CDR3 DNA reads TGTGCCAGTACCAGCGGGATCACCTACGAGCAGTACTTC. This encodes CASTSGITYEQYF. The V call is TRBV19, the J call TRBJ2-7, with 7 bases that match TRBD2. V was pared by 7 bases and J by 2 bases, with 5 bases of the junction left unmatched. This CDR3 is 13 amino acids long. Germline CDR1 and CDR2: LNHDA and SQIVND (reference sequence).